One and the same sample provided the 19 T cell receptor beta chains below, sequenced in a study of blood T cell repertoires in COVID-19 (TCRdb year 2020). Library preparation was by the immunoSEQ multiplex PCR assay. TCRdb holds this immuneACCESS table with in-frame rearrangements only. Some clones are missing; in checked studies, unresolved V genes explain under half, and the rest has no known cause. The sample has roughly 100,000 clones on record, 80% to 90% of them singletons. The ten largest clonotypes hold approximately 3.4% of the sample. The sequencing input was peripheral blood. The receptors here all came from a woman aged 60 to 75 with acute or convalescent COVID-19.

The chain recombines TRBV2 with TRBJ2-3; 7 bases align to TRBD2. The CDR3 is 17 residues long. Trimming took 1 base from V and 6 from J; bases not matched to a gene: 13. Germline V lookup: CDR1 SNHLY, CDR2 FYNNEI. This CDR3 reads CASSEELIIGRSDTQYF. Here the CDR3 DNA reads TGTGCCAGCAGTGAAGAATTGATTATCGGGAGGAGTGATACGCAGTATTTT.

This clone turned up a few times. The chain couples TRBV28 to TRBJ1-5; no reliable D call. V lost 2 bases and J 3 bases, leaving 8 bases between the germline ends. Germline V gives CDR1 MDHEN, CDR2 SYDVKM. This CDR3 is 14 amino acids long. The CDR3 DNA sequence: TGTGCCAGCAGTTTAGTCGCAGACAATCAGCCCCAGCATTTT. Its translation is CASSLVADNQPQHF. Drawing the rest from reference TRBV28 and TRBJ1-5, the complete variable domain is DVKVTQSSRYLVKRTGEKVFLECVQDMDHENMFWYRQDPGLGLRLIYFSYDVKMKEKGDIPEGYSVSREKKERFSLILESASTNQTSMYLCASSLVADNQPQHFGDGTRLSIL.

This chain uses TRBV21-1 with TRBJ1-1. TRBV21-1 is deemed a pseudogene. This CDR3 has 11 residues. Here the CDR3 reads CAPRGNTEAFF. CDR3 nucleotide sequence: TGTGCCCCAAGAGGGAACACTGAAGCTTTCTTT.

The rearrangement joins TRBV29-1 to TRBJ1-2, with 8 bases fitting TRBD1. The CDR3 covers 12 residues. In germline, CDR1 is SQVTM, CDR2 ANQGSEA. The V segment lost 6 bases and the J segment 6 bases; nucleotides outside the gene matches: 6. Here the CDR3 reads CSVRQGADGYTF. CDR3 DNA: TGCAGCGTACGGCAGGGGGCGGATGGCTACACCTTC.

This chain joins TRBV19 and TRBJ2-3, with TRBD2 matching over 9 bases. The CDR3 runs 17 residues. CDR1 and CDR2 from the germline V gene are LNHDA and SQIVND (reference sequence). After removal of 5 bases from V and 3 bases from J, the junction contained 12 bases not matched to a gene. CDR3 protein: CASSASPLAGRTDTQYF. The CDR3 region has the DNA TGTGCCAGTAGTGCCTCCCCCCTAGCGGGAAGGACAGATACGCAGTATTTT.

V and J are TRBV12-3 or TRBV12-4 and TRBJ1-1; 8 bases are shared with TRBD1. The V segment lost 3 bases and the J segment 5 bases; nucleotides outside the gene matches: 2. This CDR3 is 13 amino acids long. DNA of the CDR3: TGTGCCAGCAGTTTTAACAGGGGGACTGAAGCTTTCTTT. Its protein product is CASSFNRGTEAFF.

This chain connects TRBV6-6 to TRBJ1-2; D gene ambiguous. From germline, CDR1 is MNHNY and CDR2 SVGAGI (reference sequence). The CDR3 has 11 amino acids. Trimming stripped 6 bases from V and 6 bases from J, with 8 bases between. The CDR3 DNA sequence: TGTGCCAGCAGCACCTTAGATGGCTACACCTTC. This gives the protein CASSTLDGYTF.

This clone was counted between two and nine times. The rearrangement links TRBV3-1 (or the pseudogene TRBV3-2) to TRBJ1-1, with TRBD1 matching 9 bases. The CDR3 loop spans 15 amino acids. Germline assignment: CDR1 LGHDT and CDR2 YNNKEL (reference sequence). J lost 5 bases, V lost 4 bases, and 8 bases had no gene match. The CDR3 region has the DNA TGTGCCAGCAGCCGACCGACAGGGGGAACGACTGAAGCTTTCTTT. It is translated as CASSRPTGGTTEAFF.

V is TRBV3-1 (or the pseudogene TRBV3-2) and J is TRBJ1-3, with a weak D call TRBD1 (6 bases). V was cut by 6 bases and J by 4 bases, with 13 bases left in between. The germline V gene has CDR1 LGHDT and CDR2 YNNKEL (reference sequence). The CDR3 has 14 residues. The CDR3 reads CASRVQGPGNTIYF. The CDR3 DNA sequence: TGTGCCAGCAGGGTACAGGGCCCCGGAAACACCATATATTTT.

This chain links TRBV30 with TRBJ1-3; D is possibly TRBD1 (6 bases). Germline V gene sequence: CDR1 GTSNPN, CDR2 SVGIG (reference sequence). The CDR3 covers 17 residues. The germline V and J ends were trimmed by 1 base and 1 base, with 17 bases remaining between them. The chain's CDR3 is CAWSGAGTMNSGNTIYF. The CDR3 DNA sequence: TGTGCCTGGAGTGGGGCCGGGACAATGAATTCTGGAAACACCATATATTTT.

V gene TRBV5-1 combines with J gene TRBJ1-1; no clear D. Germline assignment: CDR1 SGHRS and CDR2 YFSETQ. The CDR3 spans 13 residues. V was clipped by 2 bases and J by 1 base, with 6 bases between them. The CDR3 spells CASSLEGNTEAFF. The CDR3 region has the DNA TGCGCCAGCAGCTTAGAGGGGAACACTGAAGCTTTCTTT.

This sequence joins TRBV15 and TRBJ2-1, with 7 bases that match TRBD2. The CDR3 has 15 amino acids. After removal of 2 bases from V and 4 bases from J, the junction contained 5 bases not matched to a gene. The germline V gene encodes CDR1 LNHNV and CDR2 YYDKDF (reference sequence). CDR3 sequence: CATSRNQRGYNEQFF. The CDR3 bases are TGTGCCACCAGCAGAAATCAGCGGGGTTACAATGAGCAGTTCTTC.

The CDR3 loop is CASSQEGIGAFF. CDR3 in DNA: TGTGCCAGCAGCCAGGAGGGGATCGGGGCTTTCTTT. The chain employs TRBV7-9 and TRBJ1-1; D perhaps matches TRBD1 (5 bases). CDR1 is SEHNR, CDR2 FQNEAQ, per germline (reference sequence). The V and J ends lost 5 bases and 11 bases respectively, with 15 bases between them. The CDR3 sequence is 12 residues long.

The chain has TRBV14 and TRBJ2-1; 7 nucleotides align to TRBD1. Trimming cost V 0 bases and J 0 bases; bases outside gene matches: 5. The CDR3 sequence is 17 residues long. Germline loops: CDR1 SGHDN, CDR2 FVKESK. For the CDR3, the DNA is TGTGCCAGCAGCCAAGATCGAGGGGGCATCTCCTACAATGAGCAGTTCTTC. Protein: CASSQDRGGISYNEQFF.

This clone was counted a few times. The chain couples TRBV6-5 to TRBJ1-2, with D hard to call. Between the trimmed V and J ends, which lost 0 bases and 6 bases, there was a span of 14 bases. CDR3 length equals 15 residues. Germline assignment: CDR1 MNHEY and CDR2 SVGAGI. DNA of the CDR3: TGTGCCAGCAGTTACTCGATTCTCACAGCCCATGGCTACACCTTC. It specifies CASSYSILTAHGYTF.

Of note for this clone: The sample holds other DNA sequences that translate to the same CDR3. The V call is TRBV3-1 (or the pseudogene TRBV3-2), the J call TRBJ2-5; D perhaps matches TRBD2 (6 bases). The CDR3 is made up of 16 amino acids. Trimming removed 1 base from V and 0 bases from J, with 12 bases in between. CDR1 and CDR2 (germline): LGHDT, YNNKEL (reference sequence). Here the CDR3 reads CASSQGLAGYQETQYF. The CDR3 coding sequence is TGTGCCAGCAGCCAAGGGCTGGCGGGATACCAAGAGACCCAGTACTTC.

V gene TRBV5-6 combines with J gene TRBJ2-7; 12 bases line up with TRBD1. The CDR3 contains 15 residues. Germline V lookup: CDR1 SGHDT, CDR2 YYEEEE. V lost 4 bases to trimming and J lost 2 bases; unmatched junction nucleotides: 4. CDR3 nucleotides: TGTGCCAGCAGCGCGGGACAGGGGGCGGCCTACGAGCAGTACGTC. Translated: CASSAGQGAAYEQYV.

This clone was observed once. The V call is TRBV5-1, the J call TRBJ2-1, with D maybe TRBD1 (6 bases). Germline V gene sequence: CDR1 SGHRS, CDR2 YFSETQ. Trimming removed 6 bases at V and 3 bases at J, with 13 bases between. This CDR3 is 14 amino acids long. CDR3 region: CASTQGEYYNEQFF. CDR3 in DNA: TGCGCCAGCACACAGGGAGAGTACTACAATGAGCAGTTCTTC.

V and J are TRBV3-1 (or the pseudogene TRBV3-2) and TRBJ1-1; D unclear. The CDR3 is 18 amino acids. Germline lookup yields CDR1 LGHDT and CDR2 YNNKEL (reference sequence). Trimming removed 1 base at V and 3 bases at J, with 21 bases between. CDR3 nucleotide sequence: TGTGCCAGCAGCCAAGGCCCCCCGCTGGGAGGGTGGTACACTGAAGCTTTCTTT. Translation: CASSQGPPLGGWYTEAFF.